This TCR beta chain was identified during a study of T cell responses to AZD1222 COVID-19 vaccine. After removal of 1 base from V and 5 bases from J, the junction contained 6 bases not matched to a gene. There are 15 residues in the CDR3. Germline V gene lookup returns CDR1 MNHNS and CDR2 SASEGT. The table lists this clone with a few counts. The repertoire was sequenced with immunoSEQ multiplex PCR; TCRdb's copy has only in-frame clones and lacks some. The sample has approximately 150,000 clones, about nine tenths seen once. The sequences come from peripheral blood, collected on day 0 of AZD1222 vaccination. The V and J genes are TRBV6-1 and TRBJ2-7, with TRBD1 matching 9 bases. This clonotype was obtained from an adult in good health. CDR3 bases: TGTGCCAGCAGTGAAGAGGGACAGGGCTTCCACGAGCAGTACTTC. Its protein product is CASSEEGQGFHEQYF.